This T cell receptor beta chain was captured by sequencing in a study of cytomegalovirus exposure and HLA in healthy donors (dated by TCRdb to between 2016 and 2019). In the study overall: An earlier analysis of under 600 of the donors reported roughly 300 Gb of sequence data and around 120 million unique TCR beta sequences from about 179 million T cells. Typing coverage differed by locus: A, B, C, DRB1 and DQB1 were typed in about 620-640 donors, DQA1 in about 500, DPA1 in some 570, and DPB1 in around 440. The study was designed to test whether signatures of past pathogen exposure could be identified by cataloging public T cell receptors. Among the approximately 400 genotyped donors, around 81% belonged to the genetic ancestry cluster associated with self-reported Caucasian donors. Donor age, sex, ethnicity and CMV serostatus were compiled alongside the repertoire data. In a later analysis, previously published TCR beta repertoires from several hundred donors were re-analyzed and high-resolution HLA genotyping was added so that TCR occurrence patterns could be studied. All discovery cohort repertoires had been generated using a single sequencing platform. A separate validation cohort of 100 to 150 different subjects was used in addition to the approximately 700-subject first cohort. Five DR-DQ haplotypes were treated as single units for association and clustering because of strong linkage in the cohort. Class I and class II HLA loci were covered by the typing at four-digit resolution. Among some 400 genotyped donors of the cohort, an average of roughly 240,000 unique TCR beta nucleotide sequences were sequenced per donor, roughly a sixth of them non-productive. Rather than drawing on any new phenotypic data, the later analysis identified candidate immune exposures from TCR beta sequences and the way those sequences occurred across donors. Genome-wide SNP genotypes for about three fifths of the roughly 670 donors were used in a later genetic analysis, which treated that subset as a discovery cohort. The study combined high-throughput TCR immunosequencing, statistical association of individual TCRs with disease status, and machine learning to predict cytomegalovirus infection status. Roughly 310 gigabases of sequencing data and 80 million or so unique TCR sequences were included in an early release covering around 600 HLA-typed donors. The T cell repertoires of about 700 subjects were profiled by immunosequencing and related to cytomegalovirus serostatus. In an earlier analysis of around 540 of the donors, high-throughput TCR beta sequencing was used to judge whether each TCR beta V gene segment behaved as functional or pseudogenic.

In regard to this clone: The clone's antigen remains unknown. No base qualities exist here, and no much larger clone lies one base off it.

What the research found in general, with its limitations: It was suggested by the authors that the approach could potentially be generalized to other disease states and immunological phenotypes. A group of highly shared sequence variants was considered likely to be a technical artifact of the sequencing pipeline. Most TCR sequences were seen in very few donors, while some public TCRs were found in many individuals. An earlier analysis of approximately 530 of the donors showed that most TCR beta V segments appeared in productive rearrangements either about 87% or about 30% of the time, which broadly matched IMGT annotations. Several of the top co-occurrence clusters appeared to be linked to parvovirus B19, influenza, CMV and Epstein-Barr virus, according to a later analysis. A further reported finding was that TCR beta sequences accurately predicted the HLA-A and HLA-B alleles for most subjects in the first cohort. Some IMGT-functional V segments, including TRBV6-2 and TRBV6-3, could not be told apart with the 87-base-pair reads, so those segments were excluded. V-gene and J-gene trimming of TCR beta chains was associated with a missense DCLRE1C variant in a later genetic analysis, and the association was replicated in an independent cohort. Compared with equally common non-associated chains, HLA-associated TCR beta chains in a later analysis were more clonally expanded and had lower generation probabilities. Because counts were too low, about 15 rarely observed V segments, including chromosome 9 orphons, were left out of the earlier analysis of some 600 of the donors. Only TCR beta chains were sequenced in this cohort, and the absence of alpha or paired-chain data limited detectable features. A later analysis found that most CMV-associated TCR beta chains appeared HLA-restricted, with HLA associations seemingly driven largely by CMV exposure. In a later genetic analysis, fewer N-insertions in productive TCRs were reported among donors in an Asian-associated ancestry cluster than the approximately 670-donor mean. HLA typing was unavailable for some donors at each locus, so association tests used only the typed subset. The presence/absence analyses assumed that sequencing depth was roughly uniform across donors, and that assumption may not be true. Linkage disequilibrium might explain the correlated functional status among segregating V segments, but an unknown experimental factor could not be excluded. The only immune exposure information available for the cohort was CMV serostatus. Specific HLA alleles were associated with 16,951 TCR beta sequences at a false discovery rate of 0.05 in a later analysis. In a later analysis, TCR association rates were found to vary across HLA loci, with the most associated TCRs seen for DRB1 alleles and the fewest for HLA-C alleles. The study gave a list of over 150 TCR beta chains associated with cytomegalovirus. In both the original and validation cohorts, the classifier was reported to diagnose cytomegalovirus status with high specificity and sensitivity. When HLA alleles, especially DR and DQ, strongly co-occurred, attributing TCR associations to individual alleles was difficult. In vitro tests confirmed that three of the cytomegalovirus-associated TCR beta chains recognize cytomegalovirus antigens.

In total, 630 or so healthy bone marrow donors made up the cohort. All cohort members were sampled while nominally healthy, although unrecorded immune exposures were likely present. The donor was CMV seronegative and was included in the group of several hundred seronegative cohort members. Every donor gave a peripheral blood sample, and the peripheral blood mononuclear cells from that sample were used for TCR beta sequencing. The Qiagen DNeasy Blood Extraction Kit was used to extract genomic DNA from the blood cell samples. The method behind the library was the immunoSEQ multiplex PCR assay. The multiplex PCR relied on a mix of 60 forward primers for TCR Vbeta segments and 13 reverse primers for TCR Jbeta segments. The CDR3 region of rearranged TCR beta genes was amplified from genomic DNA with a multiplex PCR assay. On the Illumina HiSeq System, the amplified TCR beta libraries were sequenced as 87-base-pair reads. In the source study's methods: Across the 500 to 850 repertoires, a later analysis counted 80 million or so unique TCR beta chains, roughly 11 million of which were shared by at least two donors. A nearest-neighbor algorithm error-corrected the raw reads and collapsed the reads into unique sequences, merging closely related sequences to remove PCR and sequencing errors. CDR3 sequences were aligned to IMGT reference sequences to assign V, D and J gene segments. For a sequence to be retained, a match of at least six nucleotides was required to both a V gene segment and a J gene segment. Rearrangements were classified as productive when the CDR3 lacked stop codons and remained in frame with V and J, and all other rearrangements were classified as non-productive. CDR3 was defined according to IMGT convention as the region running from the second conserved V-encoded cysteine to the conserved J-encoded phenylalanine. Sequences without an unambiguous match to a single V gene segment were excluded from the earlier analysis of approximately 600 of the donors. An earlier analysis of 587 of the donors classified V segments as functional when productive rearrangements were above 56.7% and as segregating when the standard deviation between donors was above 5%. A statistical classification framework was built to diagnose cytomegalovirus status from the catalog of TCR beta chain sequences. V and J gene assignment, in a later analysis, came from comparing TCR nucleotide sequences with IMGT/GENE-DB human TR gene sequences. A later analysis assigned CDR3 sequences and most-parsimonious VDJ recombination scenarios with the TCRdist pipeline. In a later analysis, each TCR beta chain was defined by its CDR3 amino acid sequence together with its V-gene family, and reads lacking a unique V-gene family were excluded. A later analysis removed several hundred highly shared, low-generation-probability nucleotide sequences to deal with suspected cross-contamination and a sequencing artifact. For each public chain, a later analysis derived a clonal expansion index from normalized ranks of inferred template counts within each repertoire. A later analysis computed generation probabilities with a VDJ recombination model fitted to out-of-frame rearrangements, and checked the results against IGoR. Hypergeometric tests were used in a later analysis to score TCR-TCR, TCR-HLA and TCR-CMV co-occurrence, with a repertoire-size bias correction applied to the TCR pairs. In a later analysis, false discovery rates were estimated by permuting HLA or CMV assignments 20 times. A later analysis grouped co-occurring TCRs with DBSCAN, adding TCRdist sequence similarity when clustering within HLA-allele-positive subsets. For co-occurrence clustering, repertoires with fewer than 30,000 or more than 120,000 public chains were excluded, along with four to six repertoires with anomalous nucleotide sharing. TCRdb obtained this table from immuneACCESS and retained in-frame rearrangements with V and J assigned. These tables miss some clones; where compared with another copy, unresolved V genes account for less than half of the shortfall, and the remainder is unexplained. For V, J and clone size, that table is used; D and trimming come from the DNA. For this sample there are under 200,000 clones; approximately 80% appear just once. The top ten clones comprise roughly 0.5% of the sample.

V loses 0 bases, J loses 6 bases, and the germline ends lie 6 bases apart. Counted from cysteine to phenylalanine, this CDR3 has 13 amino acids. CDR3 DNA is the only sequence kept; it has 39 bases, read in frame from the first base. The CDR1 and CDR2 encoded by the germline V gene are SGHRS and YFSETQ. Sequencing was performed on PBMCs. The rearrangement combines TRBV5-1 with TRBJ2-2; matching of 6 bases hints at TRBD1 as the D gene. The clonotype originates from a woman in her forties or fifties in good health and CMV-seronegative. The CDR3 amino acid sequence is: CASSLDRAGELFF. The nucleotides read TGCGCCAGCAGCTTGGACAGGGCCGGGGAGCTGTTTTTT.